The next 13 T cell receptor beta chains were all read from a single sample in a study of blood T cell repertoires in COVID-19. The method was immunoSEQ multiplex PCR; TCRdb's version includes in-frame clones alone and lacks a portion of them. Here the sample spans 400,000 to 500,000 clones, roughly 88% being singletons. Sequenced input: peripheral blood. These receptors came from a woman between 25 and 40 years old with active or convalescent COVID-19.

The J gene is TRBJ1-3, the V gene TRBV9; D remains ambiguous. CDR3 length: 14 residues. The germline CDR1 and CDR2 sequences are SGDLS and YYNGEE. Trimming pared 0 bases from V and 4 bases from J, leaving 8 bases between. The CDR3 here is CASSVGQSGNTIYF. The DNA of the CDR3 is TGTGCCAGCAGCGTAGGGCAGTCAGGAAACACCATATATTTT.

The rearrangement joins TRBV7-6 to TRBJ2-3; TRBD1 agrees at 7 bases. The J segment lost 0 bases and the V segment lost 5 bases, leaving 8 bases of the junction unmatched. The CDR3 loop spans 16 amino acids. Germline CDR1 reads SGHVS; CDR2 reads FNYEAQ. The CDR3 nucleotides are TGTGCCAGCAGCCCAGGGACAGCATGGAGCACAGATACGCAGTATTTT. This codes for CASSPGTAWSTDTQYF.

The chain's CDR3 is CASSFEGAEAFF. CDR3 nucleotide sequence: TGTGCCAGCAGTTTCGAGGGCGCTGAAGCTTTCTTT. This chain joins TRBV28 and TRBJ1-1, with D unresolved. V lost 3 bases to trimming and J lost 6 bases, with 8 bases between them. Per germline, CDR1 MDHEN and CDR2 SYDVKM. This CDR3 comprises 12 residues.

This clone appeared a few times. The genes are TRBV4-1 and TRBJ1-1; perhaps TRBD1 as D (5 bases). Per germline, CDR1 MGHRA and CDR2 YSYEKL. This CDR3 is 19 amino acids long. With 3 bases removed from V and 3 bases from J, the gap between germline ends came to 26 bases. CDR3 sequence: CASSHDAEGAERQDTEAFF. The CDR3 DNA reads TGCGCCAGCAGCCACGATGCTGAAGGGGCCGAAAGGCAAGACACTGAAGCTTTCTTT.

The chain recombines TRBV6-4 with TRBJ1-2; TRBD1 aligns across 9 bases. V lost 3 bases to trimming and J lost 4 bases; unmatched junction nucleotides: 3. Germline V CDR1 and CDR2: MRHNA, SNTAGT. This CDR3 contains 14 residues. The CDR3 spells CASSEGTGSYGYTF. The CDR3 bases are TGTGCCAGCAGTGAGGGGACAGGGTCCTATGGCTACACCTTC.

The genes are TRBV6-4 and TRBJ1-4, with TRBD1 identical over 7 bases. V lost 9 bases, J lost 5 bases, and 12 bases stayed unmatched. This CDR3 has 15 amino acids. Germline assignment: CDR1 MRHNA and CDR2 SNTAGT. This chain's CDR3 is CARNRGHGSNEKLFF. The CDR3 bases are TGTGCCAGAAATAGGGGGCACGGATCGAATGAAAAACTGTTTTTT.

The rearrangement links TRBV10-1 to TRBJ1-1; no firm D call. Germline V CDR1 and CDR2: WNHNN, SYGVQD (reference sequence). V lost 6 bases and J 1 base, leaving 9 bases between the germline ends. The CDR3 loop spans 13 amino acids. CDR3 residues: CASRKQENTEAFF. The CDR3, as DNA: TGCGCCAGCAGAAAACAAGAGAACACTGAAGCTTTCTTT.

This chain links TRBV6-5 with TRBJ1-6; TRBD1 agrees at 11 bases. Germline V gene lookup returns CDR1 MNHEY and CDR2 SVGAGI. The CDR3 is 15 residues long. Trimming cost V 6 bases and J 9 bases; bases outside gene matches: 7. The CDR3 spells CASRSGQGEISPLHF. CDR3 DNA: TGTGCCAGCAGATCGGGACAGGGGGAGATTTCACCCCTCCACTTT.

The sample holds a few counts of this clone. The chain recombines TRBV29-1 with TRBJ1-1; D might be TRBD1 (5 bases). CDR1 is SQVTM and CDR2 is ANQGSEA in the germline V gene. The CDR3 has 13 amino acids. V lost 5 bases and J lost 3, with 13 bases in between. The CDR3, as DNA: TGCAGCGTTCCGGTAGGGGCCGACACTGAAGCTTTCTTT. This gives the protein CSVPVGADTEAFF.

This sequence joins TRBV5-1 and TRBJ1-1; 8 nucleotides align to TRBD1. V shed 4 bases and J 1 base; nucleotides not matched to a gene: 9. The length of the CDR3 is 16 residues. Germline values: CDR1 SGHRS, CDR2 YFSETQ. CDR3 amino acids: CASSRQGWEPNTEAFF. The CDR3 nucleotides are TGCGCCAGCAGCCGACAGGGGTGGGAGCCGAACACTGAAGCTTTCTTT.

The V call is TRBV6-5, the J call TRBJ1-4, with 8 bases lining up with TRBD1. The CDR3 is made up of 14 amino acids. The germline gives CDR1 MNHEY, CDR2 SVGAGI. The ends lost 5 bases at V and 8 bases at J; junction bases unmatched: 7. CDR3 loop: CASSRAGGWEKLFF. The CDR3 DNA reads as TGTGCCAGCAGTAGAGCAGGGGGCTGGGAAAAACTGTTTTTT.

The V call is TRBV7-9, the J call TRBJ2-5, with 9 nucleotides matching TRBD1. V dropped 4 bases and J dropped 3; count of bases not matched to a gene: 6. In germline, CDR1 is SEHNR, CDR2 FQNEAQ (reference sequence). CDR3 length: 15 amino acids. The chain's CDR3 is CASSSIWTGEETQYF. The CDR3 coding sequence is TGTGCCAGCAGCTCCATCTGGACAGGGGAAGAGACCCAGTACTTC.

J is TRBJ2-3 and V is TRBV5-1; 7 bases map to TRBD1. The V gene's germline CDR1 is SGHRS and CDR2 YFSETQ. The length of the CDR3 is 14 residues. Trimming at V came to 3 bases and at J to 1 base, leaving 2 bases not matched to a gene. CDR3: CASSSGQGTDTQYF. The CDR3 nucleotides read TGCGCCAGCAGCTCCGGACAGGGCACAGATACGCAGTATTTT. The whole variable domain, remainder taken from reference TRBV5-1 and TRBJ2-3, is KAGVTQTPRYLIKTRGQQVTLSCSPISGHRSVSWYQQTPGQGLQFLFEYFSETQRNKGNFPGRFSGRQFSNSRSEMNVSTLELGDSALYLCASSSGQGTDTQYFGPGTRLTVL.